The entry that follows covers one TCR beta chain sequence. This record belongs to a study of blood T cell repertoires in COVID-19. Whole-study context: T cells, B-cell-depleted T cells, or PBMCs supplied cDNA or gDNA.

Authors' processing steps: Amplified reference gene primers provided the basis for estimating nucleated cell counts. Method: immunoSEQ multiplex PCR; TCRdb's copy keeps in-frame clones and lacks some. V, J and clone size are those of that table, while D and trimming were read from the DNA. The sample holds fewer than 90,000 clones, 76% seen once. Germline lookup yields CDR1 SGHDT and CDR2 YYEEEE. The CDR3 sequence is 13 residues long. The V segment lost 4 bases and the J segment 7 bases; nucleotides outside the gene matches: 7. Enrolled during active infection, Seattle patients were then followed longitudinally.

This chain links TRBV5-6 with TRBJ2-7; 8 bases are a match to TRBD2. The sequenced sample was peripheral blood. This TCR was sampled from a man in his fifties or sixties with COVID-19, enrolled during active disease. Here the CDR3 reads CASSPGTSREQYF. For the CDR3, the DNA is TGTGCCAGCAGCCCGGGGACTAGTAGGGAGCAGTACTTC.